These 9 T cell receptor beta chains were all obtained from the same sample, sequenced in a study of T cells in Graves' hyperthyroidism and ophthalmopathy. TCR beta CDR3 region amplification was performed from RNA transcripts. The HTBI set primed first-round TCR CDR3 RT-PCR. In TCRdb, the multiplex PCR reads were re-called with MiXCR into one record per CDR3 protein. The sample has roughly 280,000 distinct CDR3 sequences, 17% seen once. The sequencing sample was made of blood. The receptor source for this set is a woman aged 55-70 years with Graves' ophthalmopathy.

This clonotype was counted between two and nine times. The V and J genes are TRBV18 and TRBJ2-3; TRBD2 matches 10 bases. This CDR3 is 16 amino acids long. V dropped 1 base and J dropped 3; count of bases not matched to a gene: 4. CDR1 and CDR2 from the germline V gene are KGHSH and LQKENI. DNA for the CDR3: TGTGCCAGCTCACCACTTGGTAGCGGGGGGACAGATACGCAGTATTTT. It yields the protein CASSPLGSGGTDTQYF.

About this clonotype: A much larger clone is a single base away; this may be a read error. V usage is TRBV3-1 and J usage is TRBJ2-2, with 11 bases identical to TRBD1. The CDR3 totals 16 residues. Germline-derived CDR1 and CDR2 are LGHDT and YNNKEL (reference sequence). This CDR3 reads CASSQRTGGEAGELSF. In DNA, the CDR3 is TGTGCCAGCAGCCAAAGGACAGGGGGCGAGGCCGGGGAGCTGTCTTTT.

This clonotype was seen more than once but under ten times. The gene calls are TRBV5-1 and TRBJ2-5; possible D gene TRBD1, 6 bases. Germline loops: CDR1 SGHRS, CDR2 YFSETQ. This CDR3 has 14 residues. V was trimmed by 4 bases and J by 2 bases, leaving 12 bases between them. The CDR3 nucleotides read TGCGCCAGCAGCCTCTGGACAGAACAAGAGACCCAGTACTTC. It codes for CASSLWTEQETQYF.

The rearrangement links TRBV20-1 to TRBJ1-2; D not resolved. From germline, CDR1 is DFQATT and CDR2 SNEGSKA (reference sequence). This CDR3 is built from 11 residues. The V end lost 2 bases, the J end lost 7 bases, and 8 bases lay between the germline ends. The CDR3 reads CSARKALGYTF. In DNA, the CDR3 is TGCAGTGCTAGAAAGGCCCTTGGCTACACCTTC.

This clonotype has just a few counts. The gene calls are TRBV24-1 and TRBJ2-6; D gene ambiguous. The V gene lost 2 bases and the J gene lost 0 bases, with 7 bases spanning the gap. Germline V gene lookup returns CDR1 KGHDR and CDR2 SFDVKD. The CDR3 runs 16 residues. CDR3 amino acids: CATSDYGSSGANVLTF. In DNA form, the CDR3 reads TGTGCCACCAGTGATTATGGGTCCTCTGGGGCCAACGTCCTGACTTTC.

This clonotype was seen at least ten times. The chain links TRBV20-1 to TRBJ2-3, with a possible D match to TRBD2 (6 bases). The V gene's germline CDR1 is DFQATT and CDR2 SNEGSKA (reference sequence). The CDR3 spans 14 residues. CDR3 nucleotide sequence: TGCAGCACCTCACGGGACTTCGCCACAGATACGCAGTATTTT. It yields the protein CSTSRDFATDTQYF.

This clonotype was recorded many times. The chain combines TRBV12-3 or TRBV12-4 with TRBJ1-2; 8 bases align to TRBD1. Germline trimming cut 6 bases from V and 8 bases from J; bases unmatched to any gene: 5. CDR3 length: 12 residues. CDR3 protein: CASSIRQGGYTF. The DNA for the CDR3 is TGTGCCAGCAGCATACGACAGGGGGGCTACACCTTC.

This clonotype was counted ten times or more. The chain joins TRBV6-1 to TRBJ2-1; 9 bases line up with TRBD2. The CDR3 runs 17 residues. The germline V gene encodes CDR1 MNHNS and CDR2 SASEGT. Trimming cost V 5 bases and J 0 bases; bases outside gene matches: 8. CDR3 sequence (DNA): TGTGCCAGCAGTTCATATAGCGGGAGTAACTCCTACAATGAGCAGTTCTTC. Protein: CASSSYSGSNSYNEQFF.

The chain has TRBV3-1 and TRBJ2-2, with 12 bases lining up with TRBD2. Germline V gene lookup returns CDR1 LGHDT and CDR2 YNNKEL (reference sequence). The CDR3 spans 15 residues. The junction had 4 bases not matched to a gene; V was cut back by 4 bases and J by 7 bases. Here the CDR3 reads CASSRTSGEDGELFF. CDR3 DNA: TGTGCCAGCAGCCGGACTAGCGGGGAGGACGGGGAGCTGTTTTTT. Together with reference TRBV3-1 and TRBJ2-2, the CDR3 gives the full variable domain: DTAVSQTPKYLVTQMGNDKSIKCEQNLGHDTMYWYKQDSKKFLKIMFSYNNKELIINETVPNRFSPKSPDKAHLNLHINSLELGDSAVYFCASSRTSGEDGELFFGEGSRLTVL.